The T cell receptor (beta chain) under discussion was sequenced for a study of blood T cell dynamics during melanoma immunotherapy. On the study more broadly: First-line therapy was either pembrolizumab or nivolumab with ipilimumab for metastatic melanoma.

The table lists this clone with a count of one. What it recognizes is unknown. Time point denoted: pre-treatment baseline. At 12 weeks after first infusion, RECIST 1.1 defined response for most patients. The V gene lost 3 bases and the J gene lost 7 bases, with 19 bases spanning the gap. Germline V gives CDR1 SGHNT, CDR2 YYREEE (reference sequence). This CDR3 has 15 residues. A fixed DNA input of 350 ng was used per bulk PBMC sample. Sequenced by immunoSEQ multiplex PCR; TCRdb stores in-frame clones only, minus some. The table lists approximately 9,700 clones, about 89% of them singletons. Regarding the study as a whole: Unlike progressors, later disease-control patients had W3 repertoires gaining clonality or diversity.

The sample here was blood, taken from a patient treated with checkpoint blockade. J is TRBJ2-5 and V is TRBV5-4; D ambiguous. This TCR was sampled from a human donor with melanoma. CDR3 residues: CASSSYTGRVRTQYF. The CDR3, as DNA: TGTGCCAGCAGCTCATACACGGGTCGGGTTCGGACCCAGTACTTC. The full variable domain, rest sourced from reference TRBV5-4 and TRBJ2-5, is ETGVTQSPTHLIKTRGQQVTLRCSSQSGHNTVSWYQQALGQGPQFIFQYYREEENGRGNFPPRFSGLQFPNYSSELNVNALELDDSALYLCASSSYTGRVRTQYFGPGTRLLVL.